These 15 T cell receptor beta chains were all obtained from the same sample, sequenced in a study of shared clonotypes between healthy human individuals. The table came from immunoSEQ multiplex PCR; TCRdb's copy has only in-frame clones and leaves some out. The sample holds about 1 million clones, about 75% seen once. The specimen was memory CD4+ T cells sorted from blood. Described subset: CD45RA-negative fraction. All receptors come from a man aged 18 to 29 in good health.

This chain links TRBV5-1 with TRBJ2-3; 8 bases line up with TRBD2. CDR3 length equals 15 residues. CDR1 SGHRS and CDR2 YFSETQ come from the germline V gene. V gave up 0 bases and J gave up 1 base; unmatched junction bases: 1. CDR3 sequence reads: CASSLELAGTDTQYF. The CDR3 DNA reads TGCGCCAGCAGCTTGGAACTAGCGGGCACAGATACGCAGTATTTT.

Notes on this clone: This likely traces to a read error, being one base from a far larger clone. This specimen includes other DNA sequences encoding the same CDR3. The gene calls are TRBV9 and TRBJ2-3, with D possibly TRBD1 on 5 matching bases. Germline lookup yields CDR1 SGDLS and CDR2 YYNGEE. The CDR3 length is 13 residues. The V end lost 4 bases, the J end lost 2 bases, and 8 bases lay between the germline ends. The CDR3 nucleotides read TGTGCCAGCAGCAGGGGAAACACAGATACGCAGTATTTT. Protein: CASSRGNTDTQYF. The whole variable domain, filled in from reference TRBV9 and TRBJ2-3, reads DSGVTQTPKHLITATGQRVTLRCSPRSGDLSVYWYQQSLDQGLQFLIQYYNGEERAKGNILERFSAQQFPDLHSELNLSSLELGDSALYFCASSRGNTDTQYFGPGTRLTVL.

The V gene is TRBV10-3, the J gene TRBJ1-2, with D possibly matching TRBD1 (5 bases). From germline, CDR1 is ENHRY and CDR2 SYGVKD. The CDR3 consists of 12 residues. V lost 6 bases, J lost 8 bases, and 13 bases lay in between. The CDR3 DNA reads TGTGCCATCAGCGGTCCAGGGAACGGCTACACCTTC. It yields the protein CAISGPGNGYTF.

The V gene is TRBV6-1, the J gene TRBJ2-1, with D possibly TRBD2 on 5 matching bases. V dropped 5 bases and J dropped 4 bases, with 15 bases sitting between them. CDR3 length: 15 amino acids. Per the germline V gene, CDR1 is MNHNS and CDR2 is SASEGT. The CDR3 DNA is TGTGCCAGCAGTTGGACTTCATCGGGATACAATGAGCAGTTCTTC. The encoded protein is CASSWTSSGYNEQFF.

J is TRBJ1-2 and V is TRBV7-2; D possibly corresponds to TRBD1 (5 bases). V lost 2 bases and J lost 2, with 9 bases in between. The CDR3 has 14 amino acids. CDR1 and CDR2 (germline): SGHTA, FQGNSA. The CDR3 DNA is TGTGCCAGCAGCTTAAGCCAGGGAAACTATGGCTACACCTTC. This sequence encodes CASSLSQGNYGYTF.

V is TRBV18 and J is TRBJ2-3, with a possible D match to TRBD2 (6 bases). The CDR3 spans 13 residues. Germline CDR1 reads KGHSH; CDR2 reads LQKENI. Trimming stripped 6 bases from V and 4 bases from J, with 11 bases between. The CDR3 nucleotides read TGTGCCAGCTCGGTTGGGACTGCAGATACGCAGTATTTT. Its protein is CASSVGTADTQYF. The full variable domain, in which reference TRBV18 and TRBJ2-3 provide the parts outside the CDR3, is NAGVMQNPRHLVRRRGQEARLRCSPMKGHSHVYWYRQLPEEGLKFMVYLQKENIIDESGMPKERFSAEFPKEGPSILRIQQVVRGDSAAYFCASSVGTADTQYFGPGTRLTVL.

J is TRBJ2-2 and V is TRBV7-9; D is possibly TRBD1 (5 bases). This CDR3 region has 13 residues. Trimming took off 3 bases at V and 8 bases at J, with 10 bases between the two ends. Germline lookup yields CDR1 SEHNR and CDR2 FQNEAQ (reference sequence). The CDR3 DNA follows: TGTGCCAGCAGCTTCGACAGCAAAGGGGAGCTGTTTTTT. Translating gives CASSFDSKGELFF.

The sample holds a few counts of this clone. V and J are TRBV30 and TRBJ2-2; D is possibly TRBD2 (6 bases). The CDR3 has 14 residues. V lost 3 bases, J lost 1 base, and 9 bases lay in between. CDR1 is GTSNPN, CDR2 SVGIG, per germline (reference sequence). The CDR3 sequence is CAWRGTVNTGELFF. CDR3 nucleotide sequence: TGTGCCTGGAGAGGGACTGTGAACACCGGGGAGCTGTTTTTT.

About this clone: The same CDR3 arises from other DNA sequences in this sample as well. The genes are TRBV5-1 and TRBJ2-2, with 7 bases fitting TRBD1. The ends lost 1 base at V and 4 bases at J; junction bases unmatched: 1. This CDR3 is 14 amino acids long. The germline V gene has CDR1 SGHRS and CDR2 YFSETQ. CDR3 nucleotides: TGCGCCAGCAGCTTGAGGACAGGCACCGGGGAGCTGTTTTTT. As protein: CASSLRTGTGELFF.

V gene TRBV7-9 combines with J gene TRBJ1-3, with TRBD1 identical over 12 bases. The V gene's germline CDR1 is SEHNR and CDR2 FQNEAQ (reference sequence). Losses at the gene ends were 5 bases for V and 0 bases for J; bases not matched to a gene: 8. This CDR3 is built from 18 residues. The CDR3 spells CASSAGTGGFVSGNTIYF. The CDR3, as DNA: TGTGCCAGCAGCGCCGGGACAGGGGGCTTCGTCTCTGGAAACACCATATATTTT. The full variable domain, in which reference TRBV7-9 and TRBJ1-3 provide the parts outside the CDR3, is DTGVSQNPRHKITKRGQNVTFRCDPISEHNRLYWYRQTLGQGPEFLTYFQNEAQLEKSRLLSDRFSAERPKGSFSTLEIQRTEQGDSAMYLCASSAGTGGFVSGNTIYFGEGSWLTVV.

V is TRBV5-1 and J is TRBJ1-4, with a possible D match to TRBD1 (6 bases). Per germline, CDR1 SGHRS and CDR2 YFSETQ. V lost 4 bases, J lost 5 bases, and 18 bases lay in between. The CDR3 sequence is 16 residues long. CDR3 region: CASSTRTVGGNEKLFF. CDR3 nucleotides: TGCGCCAGCAGCACCCGGACAGTCGGCGGCAATGAAAAACTGTTTTTT. The variable domain in full, with the rest retrieved from reference TRBV5-1 and TRBJ1-4, is KAGVTQTPRYLIKTRGQQVTLSCSPISGHRSVSWYQQTPGQGLQFLFEYFSETQRNKGNFPGRFSGRQFSNSRSEMNVSTLELGDSALYLCASSTRTVGGNEKLFFGSGTQLSVL.

This clone was detected only a few times. This chain links TRBV5-1 with TRBJ1-3; D unresolved. V was pared by 6 bases and J by 0 bases, with 7 bases between. The germline CDR1 and CDR2 sequences are SGHRS and YFSETQ. The CDR3 runs to 13 residues. DNA for the CDR3: TGCGCCAGCATGGCCTACTCTGGAAACACCATATATTTT. Translation gives CASMAYSGNTIYF.

This clone was seen a handful of times. V and J are TRBV15 and TRBJ2-7; D is perhaps TRBD2 (6 bases). The CDR3 runs 14 residues. Deletions cut 1 base from V and 4 bases from J, with 11 bases between. The germline V gene has CDR1 LNHNV and CDR2 YYDKDF (reference sequence). As DNA, the CDR3 is TGTGCCACCAGCAGAGGGGGAGGAGAGTACGAGCAGTACTTC. It specifies CATSRGGGEYEQYF.

This sequence joins TRBV27 and TRBJ1-5; 8 bases match TRBD1. V trimming: 6 bases; J trimming: 0 bases; junction bases outside the gene matches: 4. The germline gives CDR1 MNHEY, CDR2 SMNVEV (reference sequence). CDR3 length: 15 amino acids. CDR3 amino acids: CASSNGQGSNQPQHF. The CDR3, as DNA: TGTGCCAGCAGCAACGGACAGGGTAGCAATCAGCCCCAGCATTTT.

J is TRBJ2-7 and V is TRBV5-1; 7 nucleotides agree with TRBD1. From germline, CDR1 is SGHRS and CDR2 YFSETQ. With 4 bases clipped from V and 3 bases from J, the junction kept 7 bases outside the gene matches. The CDR3 contains 14 residues. The CDR3: CASSPGQSFYEQYF. CDR3 nucleotides: TGCGCCAGCAGCCCGGGACAGAGCTTCTACGAGCAGTACTTC. The full variable domain, its missing parts supplied by reference TRBV5-1 and TRBJ2-7, is KAGVTQTPRYLIKTRGQQVTLSCSPISGHRSVSWYQQTPGQGLQFLFEYFSETQRNKGNFPGRFSGRQFSNSRSEMNVSTLELGDSALYLCASSPGQSFYEQYFGPGTRLTVT.